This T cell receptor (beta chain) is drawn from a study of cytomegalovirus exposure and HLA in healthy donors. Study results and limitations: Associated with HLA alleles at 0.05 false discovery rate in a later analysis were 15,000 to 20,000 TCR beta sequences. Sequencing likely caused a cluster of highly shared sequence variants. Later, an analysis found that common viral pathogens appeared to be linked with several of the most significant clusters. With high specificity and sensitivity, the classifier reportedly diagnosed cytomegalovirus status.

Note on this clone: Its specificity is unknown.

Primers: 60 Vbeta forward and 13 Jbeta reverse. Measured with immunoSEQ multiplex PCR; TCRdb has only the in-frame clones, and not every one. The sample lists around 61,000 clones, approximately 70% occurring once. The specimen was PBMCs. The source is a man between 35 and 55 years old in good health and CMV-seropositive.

CDR3 residues: CASTRTGSTEAFF. CDR3 sequence (DNA): TGTGCCAGCACGAGGACAGGCAGCACTGAAGCTTTCTTT. The chain carries TRBV6-5 and TRBJ1-1; TRBD1 aligns across 7 bases. The CDR3 is made up of 13 amino acids. CDR1 is MNHEY, CDR2 SVGAGI, per germline. V was clipped by 7 bases and J by 4 bases; unmatched bases: 6.